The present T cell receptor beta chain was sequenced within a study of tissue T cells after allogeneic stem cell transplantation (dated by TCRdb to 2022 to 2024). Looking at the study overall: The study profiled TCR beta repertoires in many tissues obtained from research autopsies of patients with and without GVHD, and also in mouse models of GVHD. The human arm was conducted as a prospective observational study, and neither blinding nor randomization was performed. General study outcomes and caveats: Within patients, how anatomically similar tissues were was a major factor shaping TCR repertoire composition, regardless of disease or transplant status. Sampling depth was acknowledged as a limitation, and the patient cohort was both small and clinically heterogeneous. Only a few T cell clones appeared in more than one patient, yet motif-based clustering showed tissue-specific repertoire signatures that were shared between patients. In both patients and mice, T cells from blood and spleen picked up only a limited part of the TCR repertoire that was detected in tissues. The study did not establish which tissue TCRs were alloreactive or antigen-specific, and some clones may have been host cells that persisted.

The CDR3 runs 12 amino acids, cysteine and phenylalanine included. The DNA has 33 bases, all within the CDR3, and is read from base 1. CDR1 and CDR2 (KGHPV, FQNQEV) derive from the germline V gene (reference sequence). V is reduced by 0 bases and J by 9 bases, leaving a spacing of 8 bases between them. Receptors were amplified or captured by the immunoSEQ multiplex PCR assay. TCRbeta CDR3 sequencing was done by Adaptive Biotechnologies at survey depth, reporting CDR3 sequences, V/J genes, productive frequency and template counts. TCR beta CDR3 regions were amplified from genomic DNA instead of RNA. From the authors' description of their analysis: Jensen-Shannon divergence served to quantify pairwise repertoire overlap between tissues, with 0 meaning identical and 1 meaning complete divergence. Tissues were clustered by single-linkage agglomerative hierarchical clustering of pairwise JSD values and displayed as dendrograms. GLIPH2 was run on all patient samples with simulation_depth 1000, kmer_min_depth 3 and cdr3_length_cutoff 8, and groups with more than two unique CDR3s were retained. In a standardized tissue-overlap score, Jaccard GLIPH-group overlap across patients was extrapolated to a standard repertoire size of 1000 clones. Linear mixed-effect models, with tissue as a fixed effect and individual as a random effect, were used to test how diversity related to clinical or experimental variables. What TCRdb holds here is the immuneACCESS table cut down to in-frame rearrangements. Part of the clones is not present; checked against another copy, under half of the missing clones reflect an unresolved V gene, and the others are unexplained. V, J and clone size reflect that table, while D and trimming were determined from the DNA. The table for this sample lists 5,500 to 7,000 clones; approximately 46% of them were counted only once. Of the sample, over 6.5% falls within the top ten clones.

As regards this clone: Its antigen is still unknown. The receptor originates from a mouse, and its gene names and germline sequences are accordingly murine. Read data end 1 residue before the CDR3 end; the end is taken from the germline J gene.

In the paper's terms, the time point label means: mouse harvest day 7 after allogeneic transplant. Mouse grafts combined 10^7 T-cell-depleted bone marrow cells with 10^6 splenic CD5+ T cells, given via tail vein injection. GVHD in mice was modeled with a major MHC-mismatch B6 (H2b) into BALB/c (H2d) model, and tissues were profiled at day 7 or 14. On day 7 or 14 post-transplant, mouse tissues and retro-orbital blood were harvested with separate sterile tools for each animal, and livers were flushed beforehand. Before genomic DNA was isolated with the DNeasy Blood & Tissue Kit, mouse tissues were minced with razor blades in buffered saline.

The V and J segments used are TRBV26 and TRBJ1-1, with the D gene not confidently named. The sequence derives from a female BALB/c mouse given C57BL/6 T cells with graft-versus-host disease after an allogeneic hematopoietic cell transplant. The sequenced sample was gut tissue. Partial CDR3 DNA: TGTGCCAGCAGTCTGTCGAAAGGGAAAGTCTTC. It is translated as CASSLSKGKVF. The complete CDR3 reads CASSLSKGKVFF. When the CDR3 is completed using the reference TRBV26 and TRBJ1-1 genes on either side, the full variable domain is NSKVIQTPRYLVKGQGQKAKMRCIPEKGHPVVFWYQQNKNNEFKFLINFQNQEVLQQIDMTEKRFSAECPSNSPCSLEIQSSEAGDSALYLCASSLSKGKVFFGKGTRLTVV.